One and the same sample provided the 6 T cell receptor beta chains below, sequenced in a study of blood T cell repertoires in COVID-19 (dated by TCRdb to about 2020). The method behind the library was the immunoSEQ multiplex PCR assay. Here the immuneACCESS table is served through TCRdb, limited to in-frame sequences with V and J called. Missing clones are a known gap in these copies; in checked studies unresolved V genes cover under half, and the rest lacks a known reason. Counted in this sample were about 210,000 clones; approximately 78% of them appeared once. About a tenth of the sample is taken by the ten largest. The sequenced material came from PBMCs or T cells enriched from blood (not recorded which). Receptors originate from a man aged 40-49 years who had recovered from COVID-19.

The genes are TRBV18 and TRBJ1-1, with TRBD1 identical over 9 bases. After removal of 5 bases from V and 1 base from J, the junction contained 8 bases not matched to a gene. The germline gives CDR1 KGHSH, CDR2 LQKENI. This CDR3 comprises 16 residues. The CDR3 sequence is CASSTIRTGANTEAFF. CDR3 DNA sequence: TGTGCCAGCTCAACAATTCGGACAGGGGCGAACACTGAAGCTTTCTTT.

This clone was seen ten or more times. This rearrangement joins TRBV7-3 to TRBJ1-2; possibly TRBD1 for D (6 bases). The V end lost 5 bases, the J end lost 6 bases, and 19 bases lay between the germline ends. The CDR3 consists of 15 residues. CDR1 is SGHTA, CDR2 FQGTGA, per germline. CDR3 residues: CASSPRFGQFDGYTF. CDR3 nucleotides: TGTGCCAGCAGCCCCAGGTTTGGACAGTTTGATGGCTACACCTTC.

This chain's CDR3 is CSATRNYGYTF. Written as DNA, the CDR3 is TGCAGTGCCACTCGGAACTATGGCTACACCTTC. This sequence joins TRBV20-1 and TRBJ1-2; no clear D. The V gene's germline CDR1 is DFQATT and CDR2 SNEGSKA (reference sequence). The CDR3 sequence is 11 residues long. V lost 6 bases, J lost 2 bases, and 7 bases lay in between.

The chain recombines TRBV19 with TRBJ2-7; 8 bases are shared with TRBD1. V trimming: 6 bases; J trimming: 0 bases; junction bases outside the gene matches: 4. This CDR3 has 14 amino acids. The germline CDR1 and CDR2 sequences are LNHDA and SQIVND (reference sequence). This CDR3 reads CASSPGQVSYEQYF. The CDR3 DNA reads TGTGCCAGTAGCCCGGGACAGGTCTCCTACGAGCAGTACTTC. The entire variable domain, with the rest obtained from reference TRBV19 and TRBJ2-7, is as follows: DGGITQSPKYLFRKEGQNVTLSCEQNLNHDAMYWYRQDPGQGLRLIYYSQIVNDFQKGDIAEGYSVSREKKESFPLTVTSAQKNPTAFYLCASSPGQVSYEQYFGPGTRLTVT.

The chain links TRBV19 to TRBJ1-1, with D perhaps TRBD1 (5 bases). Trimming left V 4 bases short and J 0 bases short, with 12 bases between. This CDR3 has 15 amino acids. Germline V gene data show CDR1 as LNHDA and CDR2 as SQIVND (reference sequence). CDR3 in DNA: TGTGCCAGTAGTAGGTTGAGACAGTTGAACACTGAAGCTTTCTTT. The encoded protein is CASSRLRQLNTEAFF. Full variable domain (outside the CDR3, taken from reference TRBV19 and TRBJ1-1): DGGITQSPKYLFRKEGQNVTLSCEQNLNHDAMYWYRQDPGQGLRLIYYSQIVNDFQKGDIAEGYSVSREKKESFPLTVTSAQKNPTAFYLCASSRLRQLNTEAFFGQGTRLTVV.

Written as DNA, the CDR3 is TGTGCCAGCTCACCACCGGGGGCGTGGAACACTGAAGCTTTCTTT. Amino acid sequence: CASSPPGAWNTEAFF. The gene calls are TRBV18 and TRBJ1-1, with a weak D call TRBD1 (6 bases). The V and J ends lost 0 bases and 1 base respectively, with 9 bases between them. The CDR3 is made up of 15 amino acids. In germline, CDR1 is KGHSH, CDR2 LQKENI.